The rows below give T cell receptor beta chains drawn from one sample of a study of shared clonotypes between healthy human individuals. Libraries were prepared by immunoSEQ multiplex PCR; TCRdb keeps only in-frame clonotypes and omits some of them. The sample contains roughly 2,300,000 clones, around 92% of which appear only once. The sample was naive CD4+ T cells from PBMCs. The receptors come from a man aged 18 to 29 in good health. Some clones in this sample may be carry-over from other donors' samples. The CDR3 runs from the conserved cysteine through the conserved F or W. Fields, in order: J gene, clone size, V gene, CDR3 protein. Rows give clone size only sometimes, using once, few, many, or a class for an expanded clone.

TRBJ2-2,NA,TRBV6-1,CASRGLDNTGELFF
TRBJ1-2,NA,TRBV4-1,CASSRADGNYGYTF
TRBJ2-2,NA,TRBV6-5,CASSYDPNGELFF
TRBJ2-7,few,TRBV27,CASSPHWGRHYEQYF
TRBJ1-2,NA,TRBV5-1,CASSILQGPYGYTF
TRBJ2-2,NA,TRBV5-1,CASSLDRLADTGELFF
TRBJ1-4,NA,TRBV7-9,CASSLAGSGEKLFF
TRBJ2-5,NA,TRBV10-3,CAISETTSGRGSQYF
TRBJ2-7,NA,TRBV28,CASSLAGGPYEQYF
TRBJ2-2,NA,TRBV5-1,CASSLADSANTGELFF
TRBJ2-7,NA,TRBV9,CASNRGGLYEQYF
TRBJ2-7,NA,TRBV27,CASSFSAGDEQYF
TRBJ2-6,NA,TRBV5-1,CASSSGGYSGANVLTF
TRBJ1-5,NA,TRBV28,CASSLVRHQPQHF
TRBJ2-7,NA,TRBV7-9,CASSPLGGSSYEQYF
TRBJ2-7,NA,TRBV7-9,CASSFGPSRGEQYF
TRBJ2-3,NA,TRBV7-9,CASSSPVGGGGDTQYF
TRBJ2-5,NA,TRBV18,CASSPPGTGGVETQYF
TRBJ2-7,NA,TRBV11-1,CASSLGVPSYEQYF
TRBJ2-1,NA,TRBV18,CASSPDHSYNEQFF